This is a list of T cell receptor beta chains from one sample in a study of blood T cells in healthy people across ages. Via MiXCR, TCRdb re-called the 5' RACE reads, giving one row per CDR3 protein. Here the sample spans roughly 1,500,000 distinct CDR3 sequences, 34% being singletons. Material for sequencing was blood. The receptors originated from a woman aged 30 to 39 in good health. Both conserved end residues are part of each CDR3. The D gene is left open where the match is weak. Size is omitted from some rows. Given values are once, few, many or a class for expanded clones.

d_gene,j_gene,abundance,v_gene,CDR3nt,CDR3aa
-,TRBJ2-3,few,TRBV6-1,TGTGCCAGCAGTGATGGCAGGGCGGCAGATACGCAGTATTTT,CASSDGRAADTQYF
-,TRBJ2-3,few,TRBV20-1,TGCAGTGCTAGAGATTTCGGCCCTAGCACAGATACGCAGTATTTT,CSARDFGPSTDTQYF
-,TRBJ2-1,few,TRBV27,TGTGCCAGCAGTTTATTTTTAGCCTCATACAATGAGCAGTTCTTC,CASSLFLASYNEQFF
TRBD1,TRBJ1-2,few,TRBV28,TGTGCCAGCAGTTTACCTACTTATGACAGGGAAGACTATGGCTACACCTTC,CASSLPTYDREDYGYTF
-,TRBJ2-7,-,TRBV5-1,TGCGCCAGCAGCTTGGAGCAGGGGATAAACGAGCAGTACTTC,CASSLEQGINEQYF
-,TRBJ2-2,-,TRBV6-6,TGTGCCAGCAGTTACCGCCAGGATGGGGGCGGGGAGCTGTTTTTT,CASSYRQDGGGELFF
-,TRBJ1-5,many,TRBV4-1,TGCGCCAGCAGCCAAGATCGTCTGGGGTCTCAGCCCCAGCATTTT,CASSQDRLGSQPQHF
TRBD2,TRBJ2-7,-,TRBV30,TGTGCCTGGAGTGGCCAAGCGGGAGCTAAAGAGCAGTACTTC,CAWSGQAGAKEQYF
-,TRBJ2-7,-,TRBV7-8,TGTGCCAGCAGCTCCGACACATATTTCTACGAGCAGTACTTC,CASSSDTYFYEQYF
TRBD1,TRBJ1-2,once,TRBV20-1,TGCAGTGCTTCCAAGGGGGCCTCTAATGGCTACACCTTC,CSASKGASNGYTF
-,TRBJ2-7,few,TRBV5-1,TGCGCCAGCAGCTTCGGAGGCGCTTTGGAGGAGCAGTACTTC,CASSFGGALEEQYF
-,TRBJ1-5,few,TRBV4-2,TGTGCCAGCAGCCAAGATCCGTCAGATAATCAGCCCCAGCATTTT,CASSQDPSDNQPQHF
TRBD2,TRBJ2-5,many,TRBV10-3,TGTGCCATCAGTCAAGCGGGGGGAGTGGAGACCCAGTACTTC,CAISQAGGVETQYF
-,TRBJ1-2,few,TRBV9,TGTGCCAACAGCGCCCAGGACGTAATTAACTATGGCTACACCTTC,CANSAQDVINYGYTF
-,TRBJ2-3,-,TRBV27,TGTGCCAGCAGTTTTTCCCCCACAGATACGCAGTATTTT,CASSFSPTDTQYF
TRBD1,TRBJ2-3,few,TRBV29-1,TGCAGCGTTGCTGTGGACAGGGGGCGGCCAGATACGCAGTATTTT,CSVAVDRGRPDTQYF
-,TRBJ1-1,few,TRBV7-2,TGTGCCAGCAGGCCCAGGGCTACAGGGACTGAAGCTTTCTTT,CASRPRATGTEAFF
TRBD1,TRBJ1-1,few,TRBV29-1,TGCAGCGTTCTTGTGGACAGGGTGGGGGGAGCTTTCTTT,CSVLVDRVGGAFF
-,TRBJ2-7,few,TRBV27,TGTGCCAGCAGTTTAGCGATGGACTACGAGCAGTACTTC,CASSLAMDYEQYF
-,TRBJ1-2,-,TRBV3-1,TGTGCCAACAGCCTGGACACGTACTATGGCTACACCTTC,CANSLDTYYGYTF
-,TRBJ1-2,-,TRBV20-1,TGCAGTGCTAGACAACCTTTGGGGTATGGCTACACCTTC,CSARQPLGYGYTF
-,TRBJ2-6,once,TRBV30,TGTGCCTGGAGTGTACGGAAATCTGGGGCCAGCGTCCTGACTTTC,CAWSVRKSGASVLTF
TRBD2,TRBJ2-3,few,TRBV11-3,TGTGCCAGCAGCCCGGGACTAAGGGGATCCACAGATACGCAGTATTTT,CASSPGLRGSTDTQYF
-,TRBJ1-1,-,TRBV4-1,TGCGCCAGCAGCCAACAGGGAACTATGAACACTGAAGCTTTCTTT,CASSQQGTMNTEAFF
-,TRBJ1-2,few,TRBV20-1,TGCAGTGCTACCAGGACATCTGGCTACACCTTC,CSATRTSGYTF
TRBD1,TRBJ2-7,-,TRBV5-1,TGCGCCAGCAGCCGGAGGACAGGGGCGGGCGAGCAGTACTTC,CASSRRTGAGEQYF
-,TRBJ2-1,few,TRBV7-2,TGTGCCAGCAGCTTAGGGGGACTCCCAGTTAGCAATGAGCAGTTCTTC,CASSLGGLPVSNEQFF
-,TRBJ2-7,once,TRBV5-1,TGCACCAGCAGCGCGGAGGACGAGCAGTACTTC,CTSSAEDEQYF
-,TRBJ2-7,-,TRBV2,TGTGCCAGCAGTGAAGGTCAGCCGATCTACGAGCAGTACTTC,CASSEGQPIYEQYF
TRBD1,TRBJ1-4,-,TRBV20-1,TGCAGTGCTAGAGGGACAGGGGCTAATGAAAAACTGTTTTTT,CSARGTGANEKLFF
-,TRBJ2-6,-,TRBV7-9,TGTGCCAGCAGCTGGGCTGGGGCCAACGTCCTGACTTTC,CASSWAGANVLTF
-,TRBJ1-1,few,TRBV7-9,TGTGCCAGCAGCTCCCTTCTCGGCACTGAAGCTTTCTTT,CASSSLLGTEAFF
-,TRBJ2-7,-,TRBV6-1,TGTGCCAGCAGGGGGGGGGGCCTACTAGCCTACGAGCAGTACTTC,CASRGGGLLAYEQYF
-,TRBJ1-1,few,TRBV6-5,TGTGCCAGCACCAGGAGGGGGAACACTGAAGCTTTCTTT,CASTRRGNTEAFF
-,TRBJ2-1,-,TRBV30,TGTGCCTGGAGAGTCGTAAATGAGCAGTTCTTC,CAWRVVNEQFF
-,TRBJ1-4,-,TRBV5-4,TGTGCCAGCAGCTTGGTGGCGGGTGAAAAACTGTTTTTT,CASSLVAGEKLFF
-,TRBJ2-1,few,TRBV7-6,TGTGCCAGCAGCCCGGAGGGACAGCCGTACAATGAGCAGTTCTTC,CASSPEGQPYNEQFF
-,TRBJ1-1,once,TRBV20-1,TGCAGTGCTAGAGGCGGTGAGGGCACTGAAGCTTTCTTT,CSARGGEGTEAFF
-,TRBJ2-1,many,TRBV29-1,TGCAGCGTTGCCTGGACAGTCGGACACAATGAGCAGTTCTTC,CSVAWTVGHNEQFF
-,TRBJ1-1,few,TRBV5-1,TGCGCCAGCAGCTTGGAGGGAGGATGGGGCACTGAAGCTTTCTTT,CASSLEGGWGTEAFF
TRBD2,TRBJ2-2,-,TRBV30,TGTGCCTGGAAGCGGACTAGCGTAACCGGGGAGCTGTTTTTT,CAWKRTSVTGELFF
TRBD1,TRBJ1-2,-,TRBV5-5,TGTGCCAGCAGCTTGGGGAAGGGACAGGTTTCATTCTATGGCTACACCTTC,CASSLGKGQVSFYGYTF
-,TRBJ2-5,many,TRBV7-8,TGTGCCAGCAGCGAGACTAGTGCAGGGGGGCGAGAGACCCAGTACTTC,CASSETSAGGRETQYF
TRBD2,TRBJ2-7,-,TRBV5-1,TGCGCCAACAGCTTTGGGACTAGCGGGCGATACGAGCAGTACTTC,CANSFGTSGRYEQYF
-,TRBJ1-2,few,TRBV7-9,TGTGCCAGCAGCCCGGGGGGTCGTCTAGGTGGCTACACCTTC,CASSPGGRLGGYTF
-,TRBJ2-4,many,TRBV20-1,TGCAGTGCTACCCGTGGGGAATGGTTGGGAGTTAACATTCAGTACTTC,CSATRGEWLGVNIQYF
-,TRBJ2-7,few,TRBV12-3/TRBV12-4,TGTGCCAGCAGGTTAGCGCAGAACTACGAGCAGTACTTC,CASRLAQNYEQYF
-,TRBJ2-3,-,TRBV6-6,TGTGCCAGCAGTTACGGAGGGACAGTGTCGTGGGATACGCAGTATTTT,CASSYGGTVSWDTQYF
-,TRBJ2-1,-,TRBV9,TGTGCCAGCAGCCGGGTCGATTGGTTGTACAATGAGCAGTTCTTC,CASSRVDWLYNEQFF
TRBD1,TRBJ2-7,many,TRBV5-6,TGTGCCAGCAGCTACGGGACAGGTAGCTACGAGCAGTACTTC,CASSYGTGSYEQYF
TRBD2,TRBJ2-3,-,TRBV11-2,TGTGCCAGCGCGGGACTAGCGGGTTCAAGAACAGATACGCAGTATTTT,CASAGLAGSRTDTQYF
TRBD1,TRBJ2-5,many,TRBV4-1,TGCGCCAGCAGCCAAGCTGGCGGACAGGGAAGAGAGACCCAGTACTTC,CASSQAGGQGRETQYF
TRBD2,TRBJ2-4,-,TRBV28,TGTGCCAGCAGCCCGGGGGGGGAAAACATGCAGTACTTC,CASSPGGENMQYF
-,TRBJ2-3,few,TRBV12-3/TRBV12-4,TGTGCCATCTCGAGAGTGAGCGCAGATACGCAGTATTTT,CAISRVSADTQYF
-,TRBJ2-3,-,TRBV20-1,TGCAGTGCTAGAGATTCACTGGGCCTTACGCAGTATTTT,CSARDSLGLTQYF